This T cell receptor beta chain derives from a study of blood T cell repertoires in COVID-19. Per the authors' pipeline: For nucleated cells, counts were estimated from reference gene primer amplification. TCRdb keeps only in-frame clones here, not all; method: immunoSEQ multiplex PCR. The V and J calls and the clone size are those of that table, but D and trimming were determined from the DNA. The table lists over 200,000 clones, around 80% of them singletons, with approximately 1.8% in the top ten. Individuals drawn from 20 to 30 US areas were roughly 18 to 100 years old. Cohorts were determined from participant-reported clinical history. Looked up from germline, CDR1 is SNHLY and CDR2 is FYNNEI. This CDR3 has 13 amino acids. V trimming: 8 bases; J trimming: 0 bases; junction bases outside the gene matches: 4.

The sequence was collected from a man between 60 and 70 years old who had recovered from COVID-19. Sequenced input: PBMCs or T cells enriched from blood (not recorded which). This chain joins TRBV2 and TRBJ2-7; 7 bases align to TRBD1. The CDR3 sequence: CASEDRISYEQYF. The CDR3 DNA sequence: TGTGCCAGCGAGGACAGGATCTCCTACGAGCAGTACTTC.